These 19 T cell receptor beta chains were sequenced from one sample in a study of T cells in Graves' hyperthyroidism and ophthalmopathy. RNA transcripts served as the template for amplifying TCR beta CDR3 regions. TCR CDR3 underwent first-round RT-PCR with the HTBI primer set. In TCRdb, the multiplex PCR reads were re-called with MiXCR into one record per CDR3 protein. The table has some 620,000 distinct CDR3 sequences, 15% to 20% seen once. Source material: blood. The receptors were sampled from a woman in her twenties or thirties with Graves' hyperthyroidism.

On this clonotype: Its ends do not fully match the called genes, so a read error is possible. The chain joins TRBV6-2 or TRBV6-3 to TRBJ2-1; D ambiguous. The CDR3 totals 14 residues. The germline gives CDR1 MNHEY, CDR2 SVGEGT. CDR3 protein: CASAKSTSYSEQFF. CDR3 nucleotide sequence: TGTGCCAGCGCGAAGTCCACAAGCTACAGTGAGCAGTTCTTC.

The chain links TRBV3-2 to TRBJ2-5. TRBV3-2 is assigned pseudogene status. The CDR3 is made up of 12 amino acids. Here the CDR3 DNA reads TGTGCCAGCAGCCAGACCGGCGTCTTATGGTACTTC. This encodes CASSQTGVLWYF.

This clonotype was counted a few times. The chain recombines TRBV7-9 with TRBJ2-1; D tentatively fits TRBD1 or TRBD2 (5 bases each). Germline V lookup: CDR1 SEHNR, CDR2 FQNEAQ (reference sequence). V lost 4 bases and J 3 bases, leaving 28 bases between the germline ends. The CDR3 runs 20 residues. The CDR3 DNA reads TGTGCCAGCAGCTCGACCCGAATGGGGGACGTTCGATCGGGCTACAATGAGCAGTTCTTC. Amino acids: CASSSTRMGDVRSGYNEQFF.

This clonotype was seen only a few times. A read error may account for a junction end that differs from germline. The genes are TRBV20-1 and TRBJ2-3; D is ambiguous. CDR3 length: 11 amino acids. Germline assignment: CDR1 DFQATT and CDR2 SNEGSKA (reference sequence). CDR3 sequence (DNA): TGCAGTGCTAGAGTGTTAGATACGCAATATTTT. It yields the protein CSARVLDTQYF.

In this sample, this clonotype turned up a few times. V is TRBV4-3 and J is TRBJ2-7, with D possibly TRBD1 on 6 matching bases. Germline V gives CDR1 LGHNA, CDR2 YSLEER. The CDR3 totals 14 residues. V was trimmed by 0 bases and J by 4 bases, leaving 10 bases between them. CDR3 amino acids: CASSQDQGLYEQYF. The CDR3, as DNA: TGCGCCAGCAGCCAAGATCAGGGGTTATACGAGCAGTACTTC.

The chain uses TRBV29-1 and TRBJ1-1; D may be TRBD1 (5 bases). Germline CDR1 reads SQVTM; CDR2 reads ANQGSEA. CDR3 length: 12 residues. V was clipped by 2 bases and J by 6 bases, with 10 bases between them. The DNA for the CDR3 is TGCAGCGTTGAAAGGGAACAGGCTGAAGCTTTCTTT. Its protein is CSVEREQAEAFF.

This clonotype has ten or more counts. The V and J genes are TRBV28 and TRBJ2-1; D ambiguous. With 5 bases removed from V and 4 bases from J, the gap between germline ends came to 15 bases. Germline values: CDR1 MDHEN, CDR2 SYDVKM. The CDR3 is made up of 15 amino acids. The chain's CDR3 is CASSPPGRVYNEQFF. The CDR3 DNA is TGTGCCAGCAGTCCCCCAGGAAGGGTTTACAATGAGCAGTTCTTC.

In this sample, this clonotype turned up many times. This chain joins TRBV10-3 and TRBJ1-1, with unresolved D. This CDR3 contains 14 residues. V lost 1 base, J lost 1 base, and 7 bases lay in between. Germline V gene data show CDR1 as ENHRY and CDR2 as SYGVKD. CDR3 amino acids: CAISEFTRNTEAFF. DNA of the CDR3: TGTGCCATCAGTGAGTTTACACGGAACACTGAAGCTTTCTTT.

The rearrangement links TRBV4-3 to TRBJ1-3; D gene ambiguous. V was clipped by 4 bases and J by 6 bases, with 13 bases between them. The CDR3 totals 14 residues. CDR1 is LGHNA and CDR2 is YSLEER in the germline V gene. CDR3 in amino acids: CASSPGVSSNTIYF. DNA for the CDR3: TGCGCCAGCAGCCCCGGAGTCTCTTCAAACACCATATATTTT.

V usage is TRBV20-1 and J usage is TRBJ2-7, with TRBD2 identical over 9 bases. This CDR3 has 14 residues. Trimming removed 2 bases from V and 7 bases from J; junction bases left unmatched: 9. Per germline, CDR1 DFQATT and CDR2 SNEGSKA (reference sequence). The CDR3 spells CSARRGLATFEQYF. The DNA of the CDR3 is TGCAGTGCTAGAAGAGGACTAGCGACCTTTGAGCAGTACTTC.

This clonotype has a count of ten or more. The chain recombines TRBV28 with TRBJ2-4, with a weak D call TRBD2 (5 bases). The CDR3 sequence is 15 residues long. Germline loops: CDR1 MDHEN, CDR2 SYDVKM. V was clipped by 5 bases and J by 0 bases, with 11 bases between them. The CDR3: CASSPSGTAKNIQYF. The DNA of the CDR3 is TGTGCCAGCAGTCCGAGCGGTACAGCCAAAAACATTCAGTACTTC.

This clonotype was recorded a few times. The CDR3 nucleotides are TGTGCCTGGAGTGTAGGTGGGGCTAAGGGTGAGCAGTTCTTC. As protein: CAWSVGGAKGEQFF. V is TRBV30 and J is TRBJ2-1; a weak D match, TRBD1 (5 bases). Trimming stripped 0 bases from V and 9 bases from J, with 15 bases between. There are 14 residues in the CDR3. Germline V gene lookup returns CDR1 GTSNPN and CDR2 SVGIG (reference sequence).

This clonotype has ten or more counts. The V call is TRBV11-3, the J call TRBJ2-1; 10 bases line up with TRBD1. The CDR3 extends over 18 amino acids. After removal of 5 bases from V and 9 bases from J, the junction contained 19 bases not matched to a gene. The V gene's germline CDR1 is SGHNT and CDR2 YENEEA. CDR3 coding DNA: TGTGCCAGCAGCACTAGGGAGCCAGGGACAGGGGCCCGGGGTGAGCAGTTCTTC. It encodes CASSTREPGTGARGEQFF.

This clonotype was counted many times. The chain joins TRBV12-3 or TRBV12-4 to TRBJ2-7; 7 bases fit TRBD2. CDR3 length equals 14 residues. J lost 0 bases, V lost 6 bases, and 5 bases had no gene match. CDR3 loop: CASRAAGSSYEQYF. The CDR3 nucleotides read TGTGCCAGCAGGGCAGCGGGAAGCTCCTACGAGCAGTACTTC.

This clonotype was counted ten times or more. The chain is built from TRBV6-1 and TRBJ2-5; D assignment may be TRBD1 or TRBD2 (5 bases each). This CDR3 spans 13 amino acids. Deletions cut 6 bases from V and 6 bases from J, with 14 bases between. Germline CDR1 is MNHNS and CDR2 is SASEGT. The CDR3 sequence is CASSGPGRKTQYF. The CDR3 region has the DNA TGTGCCAGCAGCGGACCGGGACGAAAGACCCAGTACTTC.

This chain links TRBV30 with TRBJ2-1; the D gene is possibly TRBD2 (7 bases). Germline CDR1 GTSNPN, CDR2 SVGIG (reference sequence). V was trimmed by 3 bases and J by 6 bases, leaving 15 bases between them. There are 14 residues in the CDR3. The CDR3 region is CAWRREGGTNEQFF. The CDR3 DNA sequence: TGTGCCTGGAGGAGAGAGGGGGGGACCAATGAGCAGTTCTTC.

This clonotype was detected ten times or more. The CDR3 region has the DNA TGTGCCAGCAGCTTACGGACAGGGGAAAGCGAGCAGTACTTC. This translates into CASSLRTGESEQYF. V and J are TRBV11-2 and TRBJ2-7, with TRBD1 matching 9 bases. This CDR3 has 14 residues. Germline values: CDR1 SGHAT, CDR2 FQNNGV. V gave up 2 bases and J gave up 6 bases; unmatched junction bases: 5.

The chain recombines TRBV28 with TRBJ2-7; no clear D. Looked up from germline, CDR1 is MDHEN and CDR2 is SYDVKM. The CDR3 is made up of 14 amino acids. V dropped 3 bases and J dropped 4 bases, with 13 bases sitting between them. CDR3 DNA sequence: TGTGCCAGCAGTTTTGGAGAATGGGGTTACGAGCAGTACTTC. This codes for CASSFGEWGYEQYF.

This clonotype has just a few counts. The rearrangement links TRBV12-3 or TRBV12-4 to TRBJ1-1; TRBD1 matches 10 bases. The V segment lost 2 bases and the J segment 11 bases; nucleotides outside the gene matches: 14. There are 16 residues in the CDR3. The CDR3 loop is CASSLWDRGGSPMAFF. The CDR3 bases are TGTGCCAGCAGTTTATGGGACAGGGGAGGTTCGCCGATGGCTTTCTTT.